This T cell receptor beta chain stems from a study of CD8+CD57+ T cells in acquired aplastic anemia. This CDR3 contains 14 residues. In germline, CDR1 is SGHVS, CDR2 FQNEAQ. V dropped 2 bases and J dropped 5 bases, with 12 bases sitting between them. This clonotype was counted ten times or more. Genomic DNA served as template for TCR beta VDJ and CDR3 profiling. One entry per CDR3 protein, called by TCRdb with MiXCR from the reads. The repertoire includes about 220,000 distinct CDR3 sequences, approximately 35% of them detected once, and roughly 1.1% sits in the top ten. What was sequenced was sorted CD4+, CD8+, or CD8+CD57+ T cells (not recorded which) from PBMCs. The sequence was obtained from a human donor in good health, serving as a control. The gene calls are TRBV7-8 and TRBJ2-5, with D unclear. CDR3 nucleotides: TGTGCCAGCAGCTTATTCGGGTTTGGGGAGACCCAGTACTTC. This sequence encodes CASSLFGFGETQYF.